The sequence of this T cell receptor beta chain was determined in a study of blood T cell repertoires in COVID-19. Study summary: Some COVID-19 samples were acute and others convalescent; all came from the United States, Italy and Spain. Sample material is recorded as cDNA or gDNA derived from T cells, B-cell-depleted T cells, or PBMCs.

Methods used by the authors: Reference gene primers were amplified, and this amplification served to estimate nucleated cell counts. Only in-frame clones appear in the TCRdb table, and some are missing; sequencing was by immunoSEQ multiplex PCR. The DNA was the basis for D and trimming; V, J and clone size are from that table. The repertoire includes 13,000 to 15,000 clones, less than 90% of them detected once, and roughly a third sits in the top ten. The length of the CDR3 is 12 residues. With 5 bases clipped from V and 8 bases from J, the junction kept 5 bases outside the gene matches. The receptor was isolated from a man in his fifties or sixties with active COVID-19. The V gene is TRBV12-3 or TRBV12-4, the J gene TRBJ1-2; 7 nucleotides match TRBD1. The sequencing input was peripheral blood. The CDR3 coding sequence is TGTGCCAGCAGTCCCGACAGGGCCGGCTACACCTTC. Its translation is CASSPDRAGYTF.